What follows are 19 T cell receptor beta chains derived from one specimen sequenced in a study of identical twins. TCRdb ran MiXCR on the 5' RACE reads and lists one entry per CDR3 protein. The data show around 370,000 distinct CDR3 sequences, approximately 10% seen once. Specimen: naive T cells sorted from blood. These receptors came from a woman between 50 and 59 years old in good health.

This clonotype occurred a few times. The V gene is TRBV6-2 or TRBV6-3, the J gene TRBJ2-2; perhaps TRBD2 as D (5 bases). Germline V gives CDR1 MNHEY, CDR2 SVGEGT. CDR3 length: 13 amino acids. Trimming took 7 bases from V and 0 from J, leaving 6 bases between them. CDR3 in amino acids: CASTGSNTGELFF. In nucleotides, the CDR3 is TGTGCCAGCACGGGATCGAACACCGGGGAGCTGTTTTTT.

The J gene is TRBJ2-7, the V gene TRBV2; TRBD2 agrees at 10 bases. The CDR3 totals 15 residues. Germline-derived CDR1 and CDR2 are SNHLY and FYNNEI. The junction had 3 bases not matched to a gene; V was cut back by 1 base and J by 3 bases. CDR3 sequence (DNA): TGTGCCAGCAGTGAAGGGACTAGCGGTTTCTACGAGCAGTACGTC. This encodes CASSEGTSGFYEQYV.

This clonotype was counted only a few times. The rearrangement joins TRBV20-1 to TRBJ2-7; 7 positions agree with TRBD2. Trimming took 2 bases from V and 3 from J; bases not matched to a gene: 10. The germline gives CDR1 DFQATT, CDR2 SNEGSKA (reference sequence). The CDR3 spans 15 residues. The CDR3 region is CSARPPWEGRYEQYF. The CDR3 bases are TGCAGTGCTAGACCCCCGTGGGAGGGACGCTACGAGCAGTACTTC.

J is TRBJ2-3 and V is TRBV11-3; 8 bases fit TRBD2. J was trimmed by 2 bases and V by 3 bases; bases with no gene match: 7. The germline gives CDR1 SGHNT, CDR2 YENEEA. The CDR3 contains 16 residues. CDR3 loop: CASSLELAALTDTQYF. In DNA form, the CDR3 reads TGTGCCAGCAGCTTGGAACTAGCGGCCCTCACAGATACGCAGTATTTT.

J is TRBJ1-1 and V is TRBV6-6; D remains unclear. CDR1 and CDR2 (germline): MNHNY, SVGAGI (reference sequence). The V and J ends lost 2 bases and 7 bases respectively, with 11 bases between them. The CDR3 consists of 13 residues. In nucleotides, the CDR3 is TGTGCCAGCAGTTACCGTCAGGCCAGTGAAGCTTTCTTT. This gives the protein CASSYRQASEAFF.

V and J are TRBV18 and TRBJ1-4; perhaps TRBD1 as D (5 bases). This CDR3 spans 16 amino acids. Germline CDR1 reads KGHSH; CDR2 reads LQKENI. V lost 5 bases and J 2 bases, leaving 15 bases between the germline ends. The CDR3 nucleotides read TGTGCCAGCTCAATGGGACGGCCGGGGACTAATGAAAAACTGTTTTTT. This sequence encodes CASSMGRPGTNEKLFF.

This clonotype was found a few times. V usage is TRBV25-1 and J usage is TRBJ2-2; a possible D gene is TRBD1 (6 bases). The germline CDR1 and CDR2 sequences are MGHDK and SYGVNS. V was shortened by 8 bases and J by 4 bases, with 17 bases between the two germline ends. This CDR3 has 15 residues. Here the CDR3 reads CASRPEVGGTGELFF. The CDR3 DNA sequence: TGTGCCAGCCGCCCGGAGGTAGGGGGCACCGGGGAGCTGTTTTTT.

This clonotype turned up a few times. The gene calls are TRBV20-1 and TRBJ1-2; tentatively, D is TRBD1 (6 bases). Germline CDR1 is DFQATT and CDR2 is SNEGSKA (reference sequence). V was pared by 5 bases and J by 7 bases, with 11 bases between. The length of the CDR3 is 11 residues. This CDR3 reads CSAWIGGGYTF. The CDR3, as DNA: TGCAGTGCTTGGATAGGGGGTGGCTACACCTTC.

This clonotype was recorded a few times. This chain links TRBV24-1 with TRBJ2-2, with 8 bases lining up with TRBD1. This CDR3 comprises 17 residues. Germline CDR1 KGHDR, CDR2 SFDVKD. Trimming at V came to 4 bases and at J to 6 bases, leaving 12 bases not matched to a gene. CDR3 bases: TGTGCCACCAGTGACAGACAGGGGAGAGGGACCGCCGGGGAGCTGTTTTTT. It translates to CATSDRQGRGTAGELFF.

This clonotype was counted ten times or more. V gene TRBV27 combines with J gene TRBJ2-3; 9 bases line up with TRBD2. The CDR3 consists of 14 residues. J lost 6 bases, V lost 3 bases, and 4 bases had no gene match. From germline, CDR1 is MNHEY and CDR2 SMNVEV (reference sequence). In DNA, the CDR3 is TGTGCCAGCAGTTTCGTAGCGGGAGCTGATACGCAGTATTTT. As protein: CASSFVAGADTQYF.

This clonotype appeared a few times. The chain couples TRBV11-2 to TRBJ2-1; maybe TRBD2 (7 bases). V was cut by 5 bases and J by 2 bases, with 19 bases left in between. The length of the CDR3 is 17 residues. Germline loops: CDR1 SGHAT, CDR2 FQNNGV. For the CDR3, the DNA is TGTGCCAGCAGCCCTGATATAAGGGGGGGAACCTACAATGAGCAGTTCTTC. Amino acids: CASSPDIRGGTYNEQFF.

This sequence joins TRBV11-2 and TRBJ1-1; D remains unclear. V lost 9 bases to trimming and J lost 11 bases, with 13 bases between them. From germline, CDR1 is SGHAT and CDR2 FQNNGV. The CDR3 runs to 10 residues. CDR3 sequence (DNA): TGTGCCAGTTCTGGGAGCGGCGCTTTCTTT. Translated: CASSGSGAFF.

Many counts were recorded for this clonotype. J is TRBJ1-1 and V is TRBV3-1; D gene uncertain. V was shortened by 5 bases and J by 7 bases, with 8 bases between the two germline ends. From germline, CDR1 is LGHDT and CDR2 YNNKEL (reference sequence). The CDR3 contains 11 residues. CDR3 nucleotides: TGTGCCAGCAGCTTAGGGAGTGAAGCTTTCTTT. It translates to CASSLGSEAFF.

The J gene is TRBJ2-1, the V gene TRBV5-1; 12 bases are a match to TRBD2. Germline-derived CDR1 and CDR2 are SGHRS and YFSETQ. There are 18 residues in the CDR3. The J segment lost 6 bases and the V segment lost 4 bases, leaving 14 bases of the junction unmatched. CDR3 DNA: TGCGCCAGCAGCGGAAGACCTCTCCGGACTAGCGGGATCAATGAGCAGTTCTTC. It is translated as CASSGRPLRTSGINEQFF.

The V gene is TRBV6-5, the J gene TRBJ2-7; 9 bases are shared with TRBD1. V shed 2 bases and J 3 bases; nucleotides not matched to a gene: 2. CDR1 and CDR2 from the germline V gene are MNHEY and SVGAGI. This CDR3 has 14 residues. CDR3 protein: CASSYRQGVYEQYF. The CDR3 coding sequence is TGTGCCAGCAGTTACCGACAGGGGGTCTACGAGCAGTACTTC.

There are many counts of this clonotype. The rearrangement links TRBV29-1 to TRBJ2-3, with TRBD1 matching 9 bases. V was clipped by 6 bases and J by 5 bases; unmatched bases: 3. This CDR3 is built from 12 residues. Per germline, CDR1 SQVTM and CDR2 ANQGSEA. The CDR3 protein is CSVRQGVDTQYF. As DNA, the CDR3 is TGCAGCGTAAGACAGGGGGTAGATACGCAGTATTTT.

The rearrangement uses TRBV5-1 and TRBJ2-5, with 16 positions matching TRBD2. The CDR3 runs 18 residues. Trimming at V came to 4 bases and at J to 1 base, leaving 7 bases not matched to a gene. The germline gives CDR1 SGHRS, CDR2 YFSETQ. CDR3 coding DNA: TGCGCCAGCAGCGTGGGACTAGCGGGAGGGAAAATCCAAGAGACCCAGTACTTC. As protein: CASSVGLAGGKIQETQYF.

This clonotype came up many times. This sequence joins TRBV6-6 and TRBJ1-5, with TRBD1 identical over 7 bases. The CDR3 has 14 residues. With 6 bases clipped from V and 9 bases from J, the junction kept 11 bases outside the gene matches. Germline CDR1 and CDR2: MNHNY and SVGAGI (reference sequence). This CDR3 is CASSPDRARRPQHF. The CDR3 coding sequence is TGTGCCAGCAGCCCAGACAGGGCGAGGCGGCCCCAGCATTTT.

In this sample, this clonotype turned up a few times. V usage is TRBV5-1 and J usage is TRBJ2-1, with 12 bases identical to TRBD2. With V trimmed by 4 bases and J by 0 bases, 11 bases remained unmatched. The CDR3 contains 19 residues. CDR1 and CDR2 from the germline V gene are SGHRS and YFSETQ. CDR3 sequence: CASSPLGLAGLSSYNEQFF. CDR3 in DNA: TGCGCCAGCAGCCCCTTGGGACTAGCGGGTCTGAGCTCCTACAATGAGCAGTTCTTC.